The sequence of this T cell receptor beta chain was determined in a study of identical twins. This clonotype was detected a few times. The length of the CDR3 is 15 residues. V was shortened by 4 bases and J by 8 bases, with 18 bases between the two germline ends. Germline CDR1 is MNHEY and CDR2 is SVGAGI. TCRdb recomputed calls from the 5' RACE reads with MiXCR, one row per CDR3 protein. The sample lists about 890,000 distinct CDR3 sequences, roughly an eighth seen once, with about 1.5% in the top ten. The sample was also reused in another study, on yellow fever vaccine responses in identical twins.

Specimen: PBMCs. The source is a woman under 30 in good health. The chain links TRBV6-5 to TRBJ2-1; D unclear. In DNA form, the CDR3 reads TGTGCCAGCAGTTCCATGTCCCTGGGTGGTTATGAGCAGTTCTTC. Its translation is CASSSMSLGGYEQFF.